This passage covers 16 T cell receptor beta chains from one sample sequenced in a study of shared clonotypes between healthy human individuals. Assay used: immunoSEQ multiplex PCR; TCRdb lists only in-frame clones, some missing. The repertoire holds roughly 2,500,000 clones, with roughly 93% as singletons. Sequenced sample: naive CD4+ T cells from PBMCs. The sample's subset: CD45RA+ positively selected. The origin of the receptors is a man aged 18-30 years in good health. Some clones in this sample may be carry-over from other donors' samples.

V and J are TRBV4-3 and TRBJ2-1; no definite D call. V shed 8 bases and J shed 1 base, with 12 bases lying between them. The CDR3 loop spans 14 amino acids. Per germline, CDR1 LGHNA and CDR2 YSLEER. The CDR3: CASSRYPSYNEQFF. In DNA, the CDR3 is TGCGCCAGCTCCAGATACCCTTCCTACAATGAGCAGTTCTTC.

This clone was detected only once. The chain joins TRBV7-9 to TRBJ1-2; D is unclear. CDR1 and CDR2 (germline): SEHNR, FQNEAQ (reference sequence). Trimming removed 4 bases at V and 2 bases at J, with 17 bases between. The CDR3 runs 16 residues. The CDR3 nucleotides are TGTGCCAGCAGCTCAAGCAGTGGCCGGATCAACTATGGCTACACCTTC. Its protein product is CASSSSSGRINYGYTF.

The gene calls are TRBV28 and TRBJ2-6; D possibly corresponds to TRBD2 (5 bases). This CDR3 has 18 residues. Trimming pared 7 bases from V and 0 bases from J, leaving 19 bases between. From germline, CDR1 is MDHEN and CDR2 SYDVKM. The CDR3 here is CASKSVRLAVSGANVLTF. Here the CDR3 DNA reads TGTGCCAGCAAGTCGGTAAGGCTAGCAGTCTCTGGGGCCAACGTCCTGACTTTC.

This chain links TRBV7-2 with TRBJ2-2, with D hard to call. The CDR3 contains 15 residues. CDR1 SGHTA and CDR2 FQGNSA come from the germline V gene. The V end lost 3 bases, the J end lost 2 bases, and 10 bases lay between the germline ends. This CDR3 reads CASSFQDANTGELFF. The CDR3 nucleotides read TGTGCCAGCAGCTTTCAGGACGCAAACACCGGGGAGCTGTTTTTT.

This clone came up once. The chain couples TRBV4-1 to TRBJ2-7, with 14 nucleotides matching TRBD2. Germline V gives CDR1 MGHRA, CDR2 YSYEKL. V dropped 0 bases and J dropped 5; count of bases not matched to a gene: 6. The CDR3 runs 17 residues. CDR3: CASSQERGLAGVNEQYF. The CDR3 coding sequence is TGCGCCAGCAGCCAAGAGCGGGGACTAGCGGGAGTGAACGAGCAGTACTTC.

This chain links TRBV7-9 with TRBJ2-5, with 8 bases fitting TRBD2. Trimming removed 4 bases from V and 0 bases from J; junction bases left unmatched: 10. Germline CDR1 and CDR2: SEHNR and FQNEAQ (reference sequence). The CDR3 spans 17 residues. CDR3 DNA sequence: TGTGCCAGCAGCTGGGCCCCGGGACTAGGGTACCAAGAGACCCAGTACTTC. Its translation: CASSWAPGLGYQETQYF. The whole variable domain, remainder taken from reference TRBV7-9 and TRBJ2-5, is DTGVSQNPRHKITKRGQNVTFRCDPISEHNRLYWYRQTLGQGPEFLTYFQNEAQLEKSRLLSDRFSAERPKGSFSTLEIQRTEQGDSAMYLCASSWAPGLGYQETQYFGPGTRLLVL.

The rearrangement joins TRBV27 to TRBJ2-1, with 7 positions matching TRBD1. This CDR3 has 17 amino acids. V was pared by 1 base and J by 5 bases, with 11 bases of the junction left unmatched. Germline V CDR1 and CDR2: MNHEY, SMNVEV (reference sequence). CDR3 nucleotides: TGTGCCAGCAGTTTATTGGATAGACAGGGTTTCAACAATGAGCAGTTCTTC. Its protein is CASSLLDRQGFNNEQFF.

This clone was detected only once. The rearrangement joins TRBV7-9 to TRBJ2-2; D perhaps matches TRBD1 (6 bases). Deletions cut 6 bases from V and 6 bases from J, with 14 bases between. The germline V gene has CDR1 SEHNR and CDR2 FQNEAQ (reference sequence). The CDR3 spans 14 residues. CDR3 region: CASSYTGFPGELFF. The CDR3 DNA reads TGTGCCAGCAGTTACACAGGGTTCCCCGGGGAGCTGTTTTTT.

The J gene is TRBJ2-1, the V gene TRBV29-1; D gene uncertain. Trimming stripped 0 bases from V and 13 bases from J, with 13 bases between. This CDR3 comprises 12 residues. The germline V gene encodes CDR1 SQVTM and CDR2 ANQGSEA. CDR3 protein: CSVEELPGGQFF. The CDR3 DNA reads TGCAGCGTTGAAGAACTTCCCGGTGGACAGTTCTTC.

The genes are TRBV20-1 and TRBJ2-1, with unresolved D. Germline CDR1 is DFQATT and CDR2 is SNEGSKA (reference sequence). The CDR3 has 10 amino acids. V was clipped by 4 bases and J by 9 bases, with 7 bases between them. CDR3 amino acids: CSAKRGEQFF. The CDR3, as DNA: TGCAGTGCTAAGCGAGGTGAGCAGTTCTTC.

The J gene is TRBJ1-5, the V gene TRBV5-6; no firm D call. This CDR3 is built from 15 residues. Trimming left V 0 bases short and J 3 bases short, with 10 bases between. The germline V gene encodes CDR1 SGHDT and CDR2 YYEEEE. The CDR3 DNA reads as TGTGCCAGCAGCTTGGCCCGGGAATACAATCAGCCCCAGCATTTT. Encoded protein: CASSLAREYNQPQHF.

This clone was seen a single time. V and J are TRBV28 and TRBJ2-7, with 14 bases that match TRBD2. J gave up 6 bases and V 7 bases, and 8 bases lay outside the gene matches. Germline V gives CDR1 MDHEN, CDR2 SYDVKM. This CDR3 has 15 residues. The CDR3 here is CASTTQGLAGVEQYF. The CDR3 coding sequence is TGTGCCAGCACCACCCAGGGACTAGCGGGAGTCGAGCAGTACTTC.

The chain employs TRBV4-1 and TRBJ1-5, with TRBD1 matching over 9 bases. This CDR3 region has 16 residues. Germline V gene lookup returns CDR1 MGHRA and CDR2 YSYEKL. Trimming at V came to 1 base and at J to 5 bases, leaving 6 bases not matched to a gene. CDR3 region: CASSQVGDRDYQPQHF. In DNA form, the CDR3 reads TGCGCCAGCAGCCAAGTGGGGGACAGGGACTATCAGCCCCAGCATTTT.

The V call is TRBV19, the J call TRBJ2-1; D may be TRBD2 (6 bases). V was trimmed by 5 bases and J by 4 bases, leaving 21 bases between them. Germline CDR1 reads LNHDA; CDR2 reads SQIVND (reference sequence). The CDR3 runs to 17 residues. The CDR3 DNA reads as TGTGCCAGTAGTTCATACGGGGGAAGCGGGCGGTACAATGAGCAGTTCTTC. Amino acids: CASSSYGGSGRYNEQFF.

The chain carries TRBV18 and TRBJ1-4, with D uncertain. The CDR3 contains 14 residues. The V and J ends lost 3 bases and 5 bases respectively, with 10 bases between them. Germline CDR1 is KGHSH and CDR2 is LQKENI. The CDR3 DNA reads as TGTGCCAGCTCACCGGACGGCACAAATGAAAAACTGTTTTTT. This codes for CASSPDGTNEKLFF.

The chain carries TRBV19 and TRBJ2-1; 8 bases are a match to TRBD2. The CDR3 runs to 16 residues. The germline V gene encodes CDR1 LNHDA and CDR2 SQIVND (reference sequence). The J segment lost 9 bases and the V segment lost 6 bases, leaving 16 bases of the junction unmatched. CDR3 in amino acids: CASSPQLAAHFSEQFF. In DNA form, the CDR3 reads TGTGCCAGTAGCCCTCAACTAGCGGCCCATTTCAGTGAGCAGTTCTTC.